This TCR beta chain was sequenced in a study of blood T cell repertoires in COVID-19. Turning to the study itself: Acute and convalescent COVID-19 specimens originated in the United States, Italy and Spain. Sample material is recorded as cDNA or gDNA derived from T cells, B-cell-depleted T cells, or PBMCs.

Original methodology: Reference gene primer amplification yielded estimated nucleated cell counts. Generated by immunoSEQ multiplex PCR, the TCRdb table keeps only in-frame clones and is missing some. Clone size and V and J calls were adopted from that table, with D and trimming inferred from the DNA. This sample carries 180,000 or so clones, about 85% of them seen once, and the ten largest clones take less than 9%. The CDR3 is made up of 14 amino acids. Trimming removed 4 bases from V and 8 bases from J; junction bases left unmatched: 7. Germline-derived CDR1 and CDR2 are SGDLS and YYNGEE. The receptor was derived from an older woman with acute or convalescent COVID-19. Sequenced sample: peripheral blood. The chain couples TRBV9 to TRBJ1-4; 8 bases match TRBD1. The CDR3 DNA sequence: TGTGCCAGCAGCTCGACAGGGGCGGGAGAAAAACTGTTTTTT. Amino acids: CASSSTGAGEKLFF.